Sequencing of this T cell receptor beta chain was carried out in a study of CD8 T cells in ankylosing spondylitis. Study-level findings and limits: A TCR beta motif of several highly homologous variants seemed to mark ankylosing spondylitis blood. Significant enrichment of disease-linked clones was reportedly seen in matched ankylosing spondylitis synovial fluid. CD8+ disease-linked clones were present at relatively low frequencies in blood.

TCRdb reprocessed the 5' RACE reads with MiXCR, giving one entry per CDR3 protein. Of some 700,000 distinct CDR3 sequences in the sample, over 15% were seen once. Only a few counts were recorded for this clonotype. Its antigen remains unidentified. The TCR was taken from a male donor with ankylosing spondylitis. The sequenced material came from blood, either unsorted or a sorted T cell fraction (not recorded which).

The CDR3, as DNA: TGTGCCAGCAGTGGACGACTAGCGGCTATTAAAAGCTCCTACAATGAGCAGTTCTTC. It encodes CASSGRLAAIKSSYNEQFF. The rearrangement joins TRBV6-1 to TRBJ2-1; 9 positions agree with TRBD2. Germline CDR1 and CDR2: MNHNS and SASEGT. The CDR3 loop spans 19 amino acids. J gave up 0 bases and V 4 bases, and 13 bases lay outside the gene matches.